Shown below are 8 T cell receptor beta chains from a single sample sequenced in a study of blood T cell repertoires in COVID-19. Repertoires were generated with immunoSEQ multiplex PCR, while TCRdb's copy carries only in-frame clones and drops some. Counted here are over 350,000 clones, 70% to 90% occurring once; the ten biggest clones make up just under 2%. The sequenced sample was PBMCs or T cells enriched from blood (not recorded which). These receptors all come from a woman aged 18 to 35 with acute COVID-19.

The DNA for the CDR3 is TGTGCCAGCAGCTTGGGAACGGGAGCATACAATGAGCAGTTCTTC. Translation gives CASSLGTGAYNEQFF. The V and J genes are TRBV5-6 and TRBJ2-1, with D possibly being TRBD2 (6 bases). The CDR3 runs 15 residues. Germline CDR1 and CDR2: SGHDT and YYEEEE. V gave up 0 bases and J gave up 4 bases, with 11 bases separating them. Supplemented by reference TRBV5-6 and TRBJ2-1, the full variable domain reads DAGVTQSPTHLIKTRGQQVTLRCSPKSGHDTVSWYQQALGQGPQFIFQYYEEEERQRGNFPDRFSGHQFPNYSSELNVNALLLGDSALYLCASSLGTGAYNEQFFGPGTRLTVL.

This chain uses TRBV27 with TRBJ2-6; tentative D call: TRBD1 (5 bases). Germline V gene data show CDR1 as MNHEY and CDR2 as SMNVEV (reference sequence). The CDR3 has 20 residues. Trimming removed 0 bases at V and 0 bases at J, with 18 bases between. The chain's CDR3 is CASSLSRQSKVHSGANVLTF. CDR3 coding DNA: TGTGCCAGCAGTTTATCTCGACAGTCCAAGGTTCACTCTGGGGCCAACGTCCTGACTTTC.

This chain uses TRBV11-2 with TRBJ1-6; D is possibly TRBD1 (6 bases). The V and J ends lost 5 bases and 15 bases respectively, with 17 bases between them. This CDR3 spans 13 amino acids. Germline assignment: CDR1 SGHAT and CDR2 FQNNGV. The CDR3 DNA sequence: TGTGCCAGCAGCGGACAGCCGGGCCTAGACCTCCACTTT. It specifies CASSGQPGLDLHF.

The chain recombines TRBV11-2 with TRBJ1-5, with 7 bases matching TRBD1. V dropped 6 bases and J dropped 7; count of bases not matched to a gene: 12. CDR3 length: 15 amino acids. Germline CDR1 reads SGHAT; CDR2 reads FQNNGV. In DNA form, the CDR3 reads TGTGCCAGCAGTTTGAGTACAGGGGTGGGACAGCCCCAGCATTTT. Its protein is CASSLSTGVGQPQHF.

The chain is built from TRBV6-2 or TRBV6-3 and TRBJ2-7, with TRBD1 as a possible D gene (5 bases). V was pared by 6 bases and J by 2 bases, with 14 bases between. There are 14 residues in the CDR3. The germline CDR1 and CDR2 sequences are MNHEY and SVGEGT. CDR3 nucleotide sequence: TGTGCCAGCAGCCGCCCACAGGAGACCTACGAGCAGTACTTC. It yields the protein CASSRPQETYEQYF.

CDR3 sequence reads: CASSDSSYEQYF. The CDR3 DNA reads as TGTGCCAGCAGTGATAGTTCTTACGAGCAGTACTTC. The chain employs TRBV6-1 and TRBJ2-7; D gene uncertain. The CDR3 extends over 12 amino acids. CDR1 is MNHNS, CDR2 SASEGT, per germline. V was trimmed by 3 bases and J by 4 bases, leaving 7 bases between them.

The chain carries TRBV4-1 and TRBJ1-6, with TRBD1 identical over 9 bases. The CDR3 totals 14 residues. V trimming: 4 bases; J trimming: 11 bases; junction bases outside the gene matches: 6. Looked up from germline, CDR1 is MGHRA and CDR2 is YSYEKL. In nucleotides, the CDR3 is TGCGCCAGCAGCCGCCGGGACAGGGCGACACCCCTCCACTTT. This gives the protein CASSRRDRATPLHF.

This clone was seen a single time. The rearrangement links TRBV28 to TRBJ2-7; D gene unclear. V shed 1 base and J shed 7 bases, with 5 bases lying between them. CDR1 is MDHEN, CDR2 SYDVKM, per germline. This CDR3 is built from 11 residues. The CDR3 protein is CASSLSLEQYF. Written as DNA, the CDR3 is TGTGCCAGCAGTTTATCGTTGGAGCAGTACTTC.